These 9 T cell receptor beta chains were sequenced from one sample in a study of T cell responses to AZD1222 COVID-19 vaccine. TCRdb's copy holds only in-frame clones and misses some; the assay was immunoSEQ multiplex PCR. The repertoire holds 130,000 to 150,000 clones, with 90% to 95% as singletons. The specimen was peripheral blood, collected after recovery from COVID-19. These receptor sequences come from an adult who had recovered from COVID-19.

A single count supports this clone. The V and J genes are TRBV24-1 and TRBJ2-7; 7 bases match TRBD1. Germline V gene lookup returns CDR1 KGHDR and CDR2 SFDVKD. The CDR3 consists of 17 residues. The junction had 15 bases not matched to a gene; V was cut back by 7 bases and J by 1 base. For the CDR3, the DNA is TGTGCCACCAGCAGAGGACAGGCCCTTTGGACGTCCTACGAGCAGTACTTC. Translation: CATSRGQALWTSYEQYF.

V gene TRBV27 combines with J gene TRBJ1-2, with TRBD1 identical over 7 bases. Germline CDR1 MNHEY, CDR2 SMNVEV (reference sequence). This CDR3 has 15 amino acids. The ends lost 5 bases at V and 7 bases at J; junction bases unmatched: 13. The CDR3 region is CASSDGGGLYSGYTF. For the CDR3, the DNA is TGTGCCAGCAGTGATGGAGGGGGCCTATACTCTGGCTACACCTTC.

Notes on this clone: One end of the junction does not line up with germline, which may come from a read error. The chain joins TRBV7-9 to TRBJ2-2; maybe TRBD2 (6 bases). Germline values: CDR1 SEHNR, CDR2 FQNEAQ (reference sequence). This CDR3 region has 14 residues. The CDR3 nucleotides are TGTGCCAGCAGCCTAGCGTTAGGCACCGGGGAGCTGTTTTTT. Residues: CASSLALGTGELFF.

The chain links TRBV2 to TRBJ2-5; 7 bases agree with TRBD1. Per germline, CDR1 SNHLY and CDR2 FYNNEI. This CDR3 has 13 residues. The J segment lost 5 bases and the V segment lost 4 bases, leaving 4 bases of the junction unmatched. DNA of the CDR3: TGTGCCAGCAGTGGACAGGGTCAGGAGACCCAGTACTTC. Translating it yields CASSGQGQETQYF.

The V and J genes are TRBV5-8 and TRBJ1-4; the D gene is possibly TRBD1 (6 bases). The V gene's germline CDR1 is SGHTS and CDR2 YDEGEE. Trimming stripped 1 base from V and 0 bases from J, with 10 bases between. This CDR3 contains 16 residues. CDR3 region: CASSLQGRSTNEKLFF. In DNA form, the CDR3 reads TGTGCCAGCAGCTTGCAGGGGCGTTCAACTAATGAAAAACTGTTTTTT.

About this clone: In the same sample, other DNA sequences code for this CDR3. The rearrangement uses TRBV9 and TRBJ2-3; no definite D call. V dropped 2 bases and J dropped 2 bases, with 3 bases sitting between them. The CDR3 has 12 residues. Germline V gives CDR1 SGDLS, CDR2 YYNGEE. CDR3 nucleotides: TGTGCCAGCAGCGTTGACACAGATACGCAGTATTTT. Protein sequence: CASSVDTDTQYF.

This chain uses TRBV6-5 with TRBJ2-5; TRBD2 matches at 7 bases. This CDR3 is 15 amino acids long. J was trimmed by 4 bases and V by 4 bases; bases with no gene match: 9. The V gene's germline CDR1 is MNHEY and CDR2 SVGAGI. The CDR3, as DNA: TGTGCCAGCAGTTCCGGACTAGTCATGAGAGAGACCCAGTACTTC. Encoded protein: CASSSGLVMRETQYF.

The V call is TRBV7-8, the J call TRBJ1-2, with 7 bases aligning to TRBD1. CDR1 SGHVS and CDR2 FQNEAQ come from the germline V gene. V lost 4 bases, J lost 7 bases, and 9 bases stayed unmatched. The CDR3 length is 14 residues. CDR3 DNA: TGTGCCAGCAGCTCTGACAGGGTACTAGGTGGCTACACCTTC. Its translation is CASSSDRVLGGYTF. Together with reference TRBV7-8 and TRBJ1-2, the CDR3 gives the full variable domain: GAGVSQSPRYKVAKRGQDVALRCDPISGHVSLFWYQQALGQGPEFLTYFQNEAQLDKSGLPSDRFFAERPEGSVSTLKIQRTQQEDSAVYLCASSSDRVLGGYTFGSGTRLTVV.

V is TRBV27 and J is TRBJ1-6; 7 bases are shared with TRBD1. The ends lost 6 bases at V and 11 bases at J; junction bases unmatched: 10. This CDR3 comprises 14 residues. The germline gives CDR1 MNHEY, CDR2 SMNVEV (reference sequence). CDR3: CASSQTGFGTPLHF. The CDR3 nucleotides read TGTGCCAGCAGCCAGACAGGGTTCGGGACACCCCTCCACTTT.